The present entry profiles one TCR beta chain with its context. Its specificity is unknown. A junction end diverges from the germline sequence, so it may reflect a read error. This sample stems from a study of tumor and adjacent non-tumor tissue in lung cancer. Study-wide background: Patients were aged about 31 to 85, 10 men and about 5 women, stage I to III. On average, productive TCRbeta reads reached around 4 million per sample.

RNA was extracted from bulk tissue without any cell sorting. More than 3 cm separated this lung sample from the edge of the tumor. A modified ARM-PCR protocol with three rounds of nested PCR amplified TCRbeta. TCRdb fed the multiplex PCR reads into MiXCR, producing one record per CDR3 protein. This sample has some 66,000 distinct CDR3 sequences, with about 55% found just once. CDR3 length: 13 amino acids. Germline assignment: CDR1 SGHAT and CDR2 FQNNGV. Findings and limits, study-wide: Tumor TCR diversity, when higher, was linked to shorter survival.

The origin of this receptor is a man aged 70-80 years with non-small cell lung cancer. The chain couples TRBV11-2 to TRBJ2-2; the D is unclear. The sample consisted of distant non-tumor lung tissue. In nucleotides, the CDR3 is TGTGCCAGTAGCTTAGCCAACACCGGGGAGCTGTTTTTT. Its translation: CASSLANTGELFF.